A single sample gave rise to the 20 T cell receptor beta chains below, sequenced in a study of blood T cell repertoires in COVID-19 (dated by TCRdb to the early 2020s). The library was produced with the immunoSEQ multiplex PCR assay. TCRdb took this table from immuneACCESS and kept in-frame rearrangements with V and J called. Such tables lack part of the clones; where checked against another copy, unresolved V genes explain under half of the gap, and the rest is unexplained. The sample table shows about 100,000 clones, and about 86% are seen once. Roughly 2.6% of the sample goes to the ten largest clones. Sample: PBMCs or T cells enriched from blood (not recorded which). Receptor source: a woman aged 45-59 years who had recovered from COVID-19.

The chain is built from TRBV19 and TRBJ2-2; D unclear. Between the trimmed V and J ends, which lost 0 bases and 0 bases, there was a span of 8 bases. Germline V lookup: CDR1 LNHDA, CDR2 SQIVND (reference sequence). The CDR3 runs to 16 residues. The CDR3 region has the DNA TGTGCCAGTAGTATAGAGGGCAGAACGAACACCGGGGAGCTGTTTTTT. Translation gives CASSIEGRTNTGELFF.

The rearrangement uses TRBV30 and TRBJ1-2; no clear D gene. This CDR3 spans 13 amino acids. Trimming took 0 bases from V and 4 from J, leaving 9 bases between them. Germline CDR1 GTSNPN, CDR2 SVGIG (reference sequence). The CDR3: CAWSVLPLYGYTF. Here the CDR3 DNA reads TGTGCCTGGAGTGTACTCCCGCTCTATGGCTACACCTTC.

This clone was picked up one time. The chain carries TRBV10-1 and TRBJ1-1; D is ambiguous. The V end was cut by 2 bases, the J end by 2 bases, with 9 bases between. CDR3 size: 14 residues. CDR1 WNHNN and CDR2 SYGVQD come from the germline V gene (reference sequence). The chain's CDR3 is CASSETRVNTEAFF. CDR3 DNA sequence: TGCGCCAGCAGTGAGACGAGGGTCAACACTGAAGCTTTCTTT.

J is TRBJ2-1 and V is TRBV28, with D possibly TRBD1 on 6 matching bases. Deletions cut 6 bases from V and 0 bases from J, with 15 bases between. Germline V gene lookup returns CDR1 MDHEN and CDR2 SYDVKM. The length of the CDR3 is 16 residues. The CDR3 is CASSQLTGSSYNEQFF. The CDR3, as DNA: TGTGCCAGCAGCCAATTAACAGGGAGCTCCTACAATGAGCAGTTCTTC.

The chain employs TRBV6-5 and TRBJ2-7; D might be TRBD1 (6 bases). Trimming pared 6 bases from V and 2 bases from J, leaving 14 bases between. CDR3 length: 14 residues. The germline V gene encodes CDR1 MNHEY and CDR2 SVGAGI. The CDR3 region has the DNA TGTGCCAGCAGCGTATGGGGGCGAGCCTACGAGCAGTACTTC. The encoded protein is CASSVWGRAYEQYF.

The chain uses TRBV5-1 and TRBJ2-3; 12 bases line up with TRBD2. CDR1 is SGHRS, CDR2 YFSETQ, per germline. The CDR3 is 15 amino acids. V lost 1 base and J lost 5; bases outside the gene matches: 2. The CDR3 bases are TGCGCCAGCAGCTTGCCTAGCGGGAGGGTAGATACGCAGTATTTT. Translated, it gives CASSLPSGRVDTQYF.

This chain uses TRBV18 with TRBJ1-1; D is uncertain. The length of the CDR3 is 13 residues. Trimming removed 5 bases from V and 0 bases from J, with 7 bases in between. The germline V gene encodes CDR1 KGHSH and CDR2 LQKENI. CDR3 amino acids: CASSEGLNTEAFF. CDR3 sequence (DNA): TGTGCCAGCTCAGAGGGATTGAACACTGAAGCTTTCTTT.

This clone was counted between two and nine times. V is TRBV30 and J is TRBJ1-1; D call uncertain. This CDR3 has 15 amino acids. V dropped 1 base and J dropped 0 bases, with 12 bases sitting between them. CDR1 is GTSNPN, CDR2 SVGIG, per germline (reference sequence). CDR3 residues: CAWSGRMRVNTEAFF. The CDR3 nucleotides are TGTGCCTGGAGTGGGCGGATGCGGGTGAACACTGAAGCTTTCTTT.

This clone was seen only once. The V and J genes are TRBV10-3 and TRBJ1-4; 7 nucleotides agree with TRBD1. CDR1 and CDR2 from the germline V gene are ENHRY and SYGVKD. V lost 6 bases and J lost 4; bases outside the gene matches: 5. The CDR3 is 14 amino acids. The CDR3 coding sequence is TGTGCCATCAGGGAACAGGGGATTAATGAAAAACTGTTTTTT. Protein product: CAIREQGINEKLFF.

The chain is built from TRBV13 and TRBJ1-1; unclear D gene. This CDR3 comprises 15 residues. Germline V gene sequence: CDR1 PRHDT, CDR2 FYEKMQ (reference sequence). Trimming took 1 base from V and 4 from J, leaving 13 bases between them. Here the CDR3 DNA reads TGTGCCAGCAGCTTAGTCTCCCATCCGAGCACTGAAGCTTTCTTT. Translation gives CASSLVSHPSTEAFF.

The chain links TRBV5-1 to TRBJ2-7; D might be TRBD1 (6 bases). Germline CDR1 is SGHRS and CDR2 is YFSETQ. There are 14 residues in the CDR3. Trimming stripped 4 bases from V and 4 bases from J, with 15 bases between. CDR3: CASSRGTTPYEQYF. The CDR3, as DNA: TGCGCCAGCAGCCGTGGGACAACCCCTTACGAGCAGTACTTC.

About this clone: This sequence may be a read error, since a much larger clone differs from it by one base. The chain employs TRBV7-9 and TRBJ1-4, with 10 nucleotides matching TRBD1. This CDR3 is 14 amino acids long. The V and J ends lost 5 bases and 7 bases, in that order; junction bases with no gene match: 4. In germline, CDR1 is SEHNR, CDR2 FQNEAQ (reference sequence). This CDR3 reads CASSQTGGGEKLFF. The CDR3 coding sequence is TGTGCCAGCAGCCAGACAGGGGGCGGTGAAAAACTGTTTTTT.

The V and J genes are TRBV30 and TRBJ1-2; D gene unclear. There are 12 residues in the CDR3. The germline V gene encodes CDR1 GTSNPN and CDR2 SVGIG (reference sequence). Trimming pared 3 bases from V and 5 bases from J, leaving 10 bases between. CDR3 in DNA: TGTGCCTGGAGGGCAGTCGGGTATGGCTACACCTTC. Amino acid sequence: CAWRAVGYGYTF.

This sequence joins TRBV18 and TRBJ1-2; D perhaps matches TRBD1 (6 bases). Germline-derived CDR1 and CDR2 are KGHSH and LQKENI. The CDR3 runs to 13 residues. V dropped 1 base and J dropped 6 bases, with 9 bases sitting between them. The CDR3, as DNA: TGTGCCAGCTCACCACGGTCAGGGGATGGCTACACCTTC. This gives the protein CASSPRSGDGYTF. The complete variable domain, with remaining parts taken from reference TRBV18 and TRBJ1-2, reads NAGVMQNPRHLVRRRGQEARLRCSPMKGHSHVYWYRQLPEEGLKFMVYLQKENIIDESGMPKERFSAEFPKEGPSILRIQQVVRGDSAAYFCASSPRSGDGYTFGSGTRLTVV.

The chain is built from TRBV4-2 and TRBJ2-3; D gene ambiguous. V shed 0 bases and J shed 5 bases, with 9 bases lying between them. CDR1 is LGHNA, CDR2 YNFKEQ, per germline. This CDR3 contains 14 residues. The CDR3 DNA reads as TGTGCCAGCAGCCAAGAGGCCGTTGGAGATACGCAGTATTTT. Its translation is CASSQEAVGDTQYF.

This chain connects TRBV5-1 to TRBJ2-7, with 10 nucleotides matching TRBD1. The germline gives CDR1 SGHRS, CDR2 YFSETQ. This CDR3 spans 14 amino acids. V trimming: 3 bases; J trimming: 6 bases; junction bases outside the gene matches: 6. In DNA form, the CDR3 reads TGCGCCAGCAGCTCCGGGACAGGGGACGGCGAGCAGTACTTC. Translated, it gives CASSSGTGDGEQYF.

This clone was recorded only once. The V and J genes are TRBV7-3 and TRBJ2-1, with D possibly TRBD1 on 5 matching bases. V lost 0 bases to trimming and J lost 8 bases, with 8 bases between them. This CDR3 is 13 amino acids long. The germline CDR1 and CDR2 sequences are SGHTA and FQGTGA. CDR3 amino acids: CASSLTYRYEQFF. The CDR3 DNA is TGTGCCAGCAGCTTAACGTACAGGTATGAGCAGTTCTTC.

J is TRBJ2-7 and V is TRBV27, with 10 bases matching TRBD2. V lost 5 bases to trimming and J lost 3 bases; unmatched junction nucleotides: 10. This CDR3 contains 16 residues. Germline CDR1 MNHEY, CDR2 SMNVEV (reference sequence). CDR3 protein: CASSESSGSVFYEQYF. As DNA, the CDR3 is TGTGCCAGCAGTGAGTCTAGCGGGAGTGTTTTCTACGAGCAGTACTTC.

The sample holds one count of this clone. V and J are TRBV2 and TRBJ1-1; D ambiguous. V was pared by 2 bases and J by 4 bases, with 23 bases between. The germline V gene encodes CDR1 SNHLY and CDR2 FYNNEI. This CDR3 region has 18 residues. The CDR3 nucleotides are TGTGCCAGCAGTGAAAACTTGATTTTAAACCTACGCGGCACTGAAGCTTTCTTT. It translates to CASSENLILNLRGTEAFF.

V is TRBV27 and J is TRBJ2-5; TRBD1 matches at 8 bases. CDR1 and CDR2 from the germline V gene are MNHEY and SMNVEV (reference sequence). The junction had 9 bases not matched to a gene; V was cut back by 2 bases and J by 4 bases. The CDR3 contains 16 residues. The CDR3: CASSLSPRGQLETQYF. The CDR3 DNA reads as TGTGCCAGCAGTTTAAGCCCCAGGGGGCAGTTAGAGACCCAGTACTTC.